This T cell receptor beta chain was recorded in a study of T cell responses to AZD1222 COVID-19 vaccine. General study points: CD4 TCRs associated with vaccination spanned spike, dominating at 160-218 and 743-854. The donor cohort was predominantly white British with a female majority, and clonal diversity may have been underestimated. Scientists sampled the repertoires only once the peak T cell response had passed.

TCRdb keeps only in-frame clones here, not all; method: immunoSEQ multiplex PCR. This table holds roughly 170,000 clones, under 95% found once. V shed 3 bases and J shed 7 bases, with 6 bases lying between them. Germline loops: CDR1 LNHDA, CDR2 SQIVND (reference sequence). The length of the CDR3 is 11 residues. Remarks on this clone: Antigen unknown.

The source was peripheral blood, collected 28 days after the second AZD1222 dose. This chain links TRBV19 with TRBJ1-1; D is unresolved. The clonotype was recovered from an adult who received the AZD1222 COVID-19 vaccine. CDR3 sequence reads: CASSMTVEAFF. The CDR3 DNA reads TGTGCCAGTAGTATGACGGTTGAAGCTTTCTTT.